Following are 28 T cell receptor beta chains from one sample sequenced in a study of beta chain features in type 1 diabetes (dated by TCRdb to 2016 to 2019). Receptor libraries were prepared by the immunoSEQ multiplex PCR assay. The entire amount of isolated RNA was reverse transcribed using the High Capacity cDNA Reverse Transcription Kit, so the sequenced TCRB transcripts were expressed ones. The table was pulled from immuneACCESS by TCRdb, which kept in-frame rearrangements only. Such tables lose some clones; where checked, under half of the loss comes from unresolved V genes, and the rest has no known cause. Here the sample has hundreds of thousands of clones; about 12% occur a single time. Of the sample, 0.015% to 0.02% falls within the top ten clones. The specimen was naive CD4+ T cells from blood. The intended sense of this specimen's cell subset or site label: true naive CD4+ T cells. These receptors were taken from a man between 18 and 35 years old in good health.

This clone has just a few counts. Here the CDR3 reads CASSLEGESNQPQHF. The CDR3 DNA reads TGTGCCAGCAGCTTAGAAGGGGAAAGCAATCAGCCCCAGCATTTT. This rearrangement joins TRBV11-2 to TRBJ1-5; D is perhaps TRBD1 (5 bases). This CDR3 region has 15 residues. Germline loops: CDR1 SGHAT, CDR2 FQNNGV. Trimming shortened V by 0 bases and J by 1 base, and 7 bases separated the two germline ends. Full variable domain (outside the CDR3, taken from reference TRBV11-2 and TRBJ1-5): EAGVAQSPRYKIIEKRQSVAFWCNPISGHATLYWYQQILGQGPKLLIQFQNNGVVDDSQLPKDRFSAERLKGVDSTLKIQPAKLEDSAVYLCASSLEGESNQPQHFGDGTRLSIL.

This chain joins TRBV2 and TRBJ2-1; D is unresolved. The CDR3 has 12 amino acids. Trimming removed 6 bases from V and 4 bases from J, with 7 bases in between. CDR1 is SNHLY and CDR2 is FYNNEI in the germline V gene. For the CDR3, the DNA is TGTGCCAGCAGAGACGGGTACAATGAGCAGTTCTTC. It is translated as CASRDGYNEQFF. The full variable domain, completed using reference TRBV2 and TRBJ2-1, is EPEVTQTPSHQVTQMGQEVILRCVPISNHLYFYWYRQILGQKVEFLVSFYNNEISEKSEIFDDQFSVERPDGSNFTLKIRSTKLEDSAMYFCASRDGYNEQFFGPGTRLTVL.

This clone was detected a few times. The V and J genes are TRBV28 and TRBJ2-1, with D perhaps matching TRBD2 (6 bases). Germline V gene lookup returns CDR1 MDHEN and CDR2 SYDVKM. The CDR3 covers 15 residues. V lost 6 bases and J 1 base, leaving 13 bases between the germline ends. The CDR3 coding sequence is TGTGCCAGCAGGGGCGGGACTTATTCCTACAATGAGCAGTTCTTC. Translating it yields CASRGGTYSYNEQFF.

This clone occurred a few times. The CDR3 DNA is TGTGCCAGCTCGCTCGGGACAGGGGATGATGAAGCTTTCTTT. Its protein product is CASSLGTGDDEAFF. V and J are TRBV18 and TRBJ1-1; TRBD1 agrees at 10 bases. The CDR3 loop spans 14 amino acids. Germline V gene lookup returns CDR1 KGHSH and CDR2 LQKENI. V shed 6 bases and J 7 bases; nucleotides not matched to a gene: 8.

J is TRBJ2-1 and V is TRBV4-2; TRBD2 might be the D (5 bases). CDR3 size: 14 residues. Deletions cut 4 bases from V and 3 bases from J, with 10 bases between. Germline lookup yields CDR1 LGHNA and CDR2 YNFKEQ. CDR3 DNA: TGTGCCAGCAGCCCACGAGGGAGCTACAATGAGCAGTTCTTC. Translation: CASSPRGSYNEQFF.

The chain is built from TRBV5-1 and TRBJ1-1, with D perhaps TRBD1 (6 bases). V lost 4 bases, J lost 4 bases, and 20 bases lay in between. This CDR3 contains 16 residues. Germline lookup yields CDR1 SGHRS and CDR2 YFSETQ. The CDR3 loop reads CASSPIAQGRGTEAFF. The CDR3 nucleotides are TGCGCCAGCAGCCCCATAGCCCAGGGGCGCGGCACTGAAGCTTTCTTT.

CDR3 sequence (DNA): TGTGCCAGTGGACTAGCCTTACGCCGTAGCACAGATACGCAGTATTTT. It encodes CASGLALRRSTDTQYF. The gene calls are TRBV5-4 and TRBJ2-3; 8 positions agree with TRBD2. With 8 bases clipped from V and 0 bases from J, the junction kept 11 bases outside the gene matches. This CDR3 has 16 amino acids. Germline CDR1 SGHNT, CDR2 YYREEE (reference sequence).

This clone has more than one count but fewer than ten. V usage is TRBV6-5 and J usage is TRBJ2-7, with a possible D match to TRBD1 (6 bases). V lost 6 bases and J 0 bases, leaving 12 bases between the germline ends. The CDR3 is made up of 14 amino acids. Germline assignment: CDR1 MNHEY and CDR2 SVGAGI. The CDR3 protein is CASRPTGSSYEQYF. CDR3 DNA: TGTGCCAGCAGACCCACAGGGAGCTCCTACGAGCAGTACTTC.

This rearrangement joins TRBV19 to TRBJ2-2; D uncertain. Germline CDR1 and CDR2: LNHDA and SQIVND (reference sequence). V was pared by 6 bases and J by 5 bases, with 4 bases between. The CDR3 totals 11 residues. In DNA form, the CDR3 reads TGTGCCAGTAGGTCTACCGGGGAGCTGTTTTTT. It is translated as CASRSTGELFF.

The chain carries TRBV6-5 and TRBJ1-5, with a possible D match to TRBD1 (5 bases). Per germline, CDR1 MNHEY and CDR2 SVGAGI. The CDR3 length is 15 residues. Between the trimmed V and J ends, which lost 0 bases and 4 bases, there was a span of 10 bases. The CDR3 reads CASSYSGQANQPQHF. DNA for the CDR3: TGTGCCAGCAGTTACTCGGGGCAGGCGAATCAGCCCCAGCATTTT.

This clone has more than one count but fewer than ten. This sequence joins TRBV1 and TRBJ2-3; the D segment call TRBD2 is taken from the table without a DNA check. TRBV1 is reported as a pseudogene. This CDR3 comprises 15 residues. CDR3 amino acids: CTNELAGGPEDTQYF. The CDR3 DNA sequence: TGCACCAACGAACTAGCGGGGGGGCCTGAGGATACGCAGTATTTT.

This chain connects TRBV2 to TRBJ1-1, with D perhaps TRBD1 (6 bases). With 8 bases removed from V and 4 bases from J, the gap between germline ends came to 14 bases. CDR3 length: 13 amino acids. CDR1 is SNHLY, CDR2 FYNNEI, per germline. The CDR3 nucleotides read TGTGCCAGCGGCAGGGGCATGGTCACTGAAGCTTTCTTT. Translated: CASGRGMVTEAFF.

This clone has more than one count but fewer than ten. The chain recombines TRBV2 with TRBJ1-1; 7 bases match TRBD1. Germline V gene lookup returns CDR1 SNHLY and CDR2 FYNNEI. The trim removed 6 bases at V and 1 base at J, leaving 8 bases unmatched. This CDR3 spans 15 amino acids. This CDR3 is CASRPGTATNTEAFF. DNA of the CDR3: TGTGCCAGCAGGCCCGGGACAGCAACGAACACTGAAGCTTTCTTT.

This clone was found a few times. In DNA form, the CDR3 reads TGCGCCAGCAGGGACAGGTTAGGGAACAATGAGCAGTTCTTC. Protein sequence: CASRDRLGNNEQFF. The rearrangement joins TRBV5-1 to TRBJ2-1; 7 positions agree with TRBD1. Unmatched junction bases numbered 7, after V lost 5 bases and J lost 5 bases. The CDR3 covers 14 residues. Germline-derived CDR1 and CDR2 are SGHRS and YFSETQ.

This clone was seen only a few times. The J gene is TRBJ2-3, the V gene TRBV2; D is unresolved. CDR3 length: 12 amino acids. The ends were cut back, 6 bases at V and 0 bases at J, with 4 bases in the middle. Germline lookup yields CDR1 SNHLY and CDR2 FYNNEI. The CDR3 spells CASSFSTDTQYF. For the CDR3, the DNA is TGTGCCAGCAGCTTTAGCACAGATACGCAGTATTTT.

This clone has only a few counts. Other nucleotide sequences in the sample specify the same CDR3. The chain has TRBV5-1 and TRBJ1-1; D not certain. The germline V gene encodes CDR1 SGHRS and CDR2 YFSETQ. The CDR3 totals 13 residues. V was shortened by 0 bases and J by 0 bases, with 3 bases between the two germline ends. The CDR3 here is CASSLDMNTEAFF. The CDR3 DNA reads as TGCGCCAGCAGCTTGGACATGAACACTGAAGCTTTCTTT.

CDR3 DNA: TGTGCCAGCAGCCCTAGGACTAGCGGGAGGGCCCGGTTTGGCGAGACCCAGTACTTC. It encodes CASSPRTSGRARFGETQYF. V is TRBV7-9 and J is TRBJ2-5; 15 positions match TRBD2. The CDR3 totals 19 residues. Per germline, CDR1 SEHNR and CDR2 FQNEAQ (reference sequence). V gave up 5 bases and J gave up 5 bases; unmatched junction bases: 15. Using reference TRBV7-9 and TRBJ2-5 for the parts outside the CDR3, the full variable domain is DTGVSQNPRHKITKRGQNVTFRCDPISEHNRLYWYRQTLGQGPEFLTYFQNEAQLEKSRLLSDRFSAERPKGSFSTLEIQRTEQGDSAMYLCASSPRTSGRARFGETQYFGPGTRLLVL.

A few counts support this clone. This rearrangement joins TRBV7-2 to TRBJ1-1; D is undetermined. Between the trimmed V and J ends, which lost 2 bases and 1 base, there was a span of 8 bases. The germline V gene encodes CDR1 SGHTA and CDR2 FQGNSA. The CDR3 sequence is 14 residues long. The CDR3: CASSLTGRNTEAFF. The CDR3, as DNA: TGTGCCAGCAGCTTAACCGGGAGGAACACTGAAGCTTTCTTT.

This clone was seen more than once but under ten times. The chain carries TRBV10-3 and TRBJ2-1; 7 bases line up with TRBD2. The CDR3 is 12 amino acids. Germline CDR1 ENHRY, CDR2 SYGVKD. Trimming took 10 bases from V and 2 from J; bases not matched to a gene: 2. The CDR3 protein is CATGTTYNEQFF. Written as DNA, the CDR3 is TGTGCCACCGGGACTACCTACAATGAGCAGTTCTTC.

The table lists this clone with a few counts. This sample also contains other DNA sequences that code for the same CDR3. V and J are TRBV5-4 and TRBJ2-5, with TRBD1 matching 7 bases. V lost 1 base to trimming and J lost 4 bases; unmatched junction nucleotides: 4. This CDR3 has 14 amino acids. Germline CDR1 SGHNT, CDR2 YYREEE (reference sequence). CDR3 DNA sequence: TGTGCCAGCAGCTTGAACAGGGGCAGAGAGACCCAGTACTTC. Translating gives CASSLNRGRETQYF.

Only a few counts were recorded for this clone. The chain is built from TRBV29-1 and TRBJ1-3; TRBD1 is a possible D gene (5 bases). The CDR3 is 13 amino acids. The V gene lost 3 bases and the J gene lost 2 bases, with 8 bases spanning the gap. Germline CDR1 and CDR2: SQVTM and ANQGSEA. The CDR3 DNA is TGCAGCGTTGACGAAGGGGCTGGAAACACCATATATTTT. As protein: CSVDEGAGNTIYF.

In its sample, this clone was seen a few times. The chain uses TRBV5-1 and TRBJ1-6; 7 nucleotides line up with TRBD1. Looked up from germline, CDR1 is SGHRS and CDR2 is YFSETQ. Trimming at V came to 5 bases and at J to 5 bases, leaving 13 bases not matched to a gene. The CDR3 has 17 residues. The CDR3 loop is CASRLISRGTNNSPLHF. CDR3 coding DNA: TGCGCCAGCAGGCTCATCTCCAGGGGGACCAATAATTCACCCCTCCACTTT. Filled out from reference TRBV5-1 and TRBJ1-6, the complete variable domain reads KAGVTQTPRYLIKTRGQQVTLSCSPISGHRSVSWYQQTPGQGLQFLFEYFSETQRNKGNFPGRFSGRQFSNSRSEMNVSTLELGDSALYLCASRLISRGTNNSPLHFGNGTRLTVT.

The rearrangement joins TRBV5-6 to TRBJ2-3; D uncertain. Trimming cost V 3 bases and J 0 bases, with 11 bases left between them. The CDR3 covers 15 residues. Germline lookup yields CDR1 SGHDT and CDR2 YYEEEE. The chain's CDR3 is CASSYDGSSTDTQYF. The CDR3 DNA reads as TGTGCCAGCAGCTACGACGGGTCTAGCACAGATACGCAGTATTTT.

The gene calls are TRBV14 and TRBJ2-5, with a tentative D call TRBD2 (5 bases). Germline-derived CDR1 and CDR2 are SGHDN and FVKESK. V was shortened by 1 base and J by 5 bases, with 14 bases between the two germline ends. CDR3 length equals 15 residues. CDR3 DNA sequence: TGTGCCAGCAGCCAAGTTCTGAGGGCCGGGGAGACCCAGTACTTC. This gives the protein CASSQVLRAGETQYF.

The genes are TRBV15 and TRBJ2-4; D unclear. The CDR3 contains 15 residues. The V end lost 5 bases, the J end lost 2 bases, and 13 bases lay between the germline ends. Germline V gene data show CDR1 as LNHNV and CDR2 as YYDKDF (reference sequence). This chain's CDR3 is CATSPRIATKNIQYF. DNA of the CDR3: TGTGCCACCAGCCCACGTATAGCAACCAAAAACATTCAGTACTTC.

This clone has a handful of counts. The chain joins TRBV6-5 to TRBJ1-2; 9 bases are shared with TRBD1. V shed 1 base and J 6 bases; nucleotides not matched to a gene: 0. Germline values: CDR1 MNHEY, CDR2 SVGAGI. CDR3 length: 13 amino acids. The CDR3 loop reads CASSYWTGDGYTF. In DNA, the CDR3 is TGTGCCAGCAGTTACTGGACAGGGGATGGCTACACCTTC.

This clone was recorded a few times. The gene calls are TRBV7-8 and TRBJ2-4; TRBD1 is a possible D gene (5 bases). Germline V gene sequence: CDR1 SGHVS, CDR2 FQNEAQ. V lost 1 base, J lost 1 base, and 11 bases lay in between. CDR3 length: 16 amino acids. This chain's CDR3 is CASSLEGAAAKNIQYF. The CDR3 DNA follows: TGTGCCAGCAGCTTAGAAGGGGCGGCCGCCAAAAACATTCAGTACTTC.

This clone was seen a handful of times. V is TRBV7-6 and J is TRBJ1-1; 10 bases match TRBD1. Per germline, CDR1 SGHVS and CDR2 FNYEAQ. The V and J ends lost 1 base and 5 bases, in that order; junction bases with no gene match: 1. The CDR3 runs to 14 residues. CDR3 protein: CASSLGGQGTEAFF. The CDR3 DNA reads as TGTGCCAGCAGCTTAGGGGGACAGGGGACTGAAGCTTTCTTT.